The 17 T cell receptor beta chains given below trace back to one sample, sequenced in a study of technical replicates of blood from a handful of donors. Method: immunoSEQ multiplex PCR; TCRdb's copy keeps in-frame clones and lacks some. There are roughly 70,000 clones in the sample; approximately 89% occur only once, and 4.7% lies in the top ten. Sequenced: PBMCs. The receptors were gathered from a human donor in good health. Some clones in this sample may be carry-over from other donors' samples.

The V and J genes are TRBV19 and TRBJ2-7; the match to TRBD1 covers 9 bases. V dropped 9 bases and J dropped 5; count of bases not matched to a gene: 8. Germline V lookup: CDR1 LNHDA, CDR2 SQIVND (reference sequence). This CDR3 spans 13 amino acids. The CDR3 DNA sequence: TGTGCCAGCGCCGGGACAGGGAACCACGAGCAGTACTTC. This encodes CASAGTGNHEQYF.

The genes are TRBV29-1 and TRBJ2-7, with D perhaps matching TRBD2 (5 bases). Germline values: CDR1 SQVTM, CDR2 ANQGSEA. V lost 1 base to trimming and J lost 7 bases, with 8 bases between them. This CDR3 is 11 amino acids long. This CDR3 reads CSVEGPGEQYF. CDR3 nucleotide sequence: TGCAGCGTTGAAGGACCGGGGGAGCAGTACTTC.

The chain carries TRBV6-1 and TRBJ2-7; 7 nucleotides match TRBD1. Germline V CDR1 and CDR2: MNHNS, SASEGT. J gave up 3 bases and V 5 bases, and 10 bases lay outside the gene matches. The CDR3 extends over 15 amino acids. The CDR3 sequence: CASSTTGDPNYEQYF. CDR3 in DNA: TGTGCCAGCAGTACCACAGGGGACCCAAACTACGAGCAGTACTTC.

The DNA for the CDR3 is TGTGCCAGCTCGCCGGCAAGCGGGGCTTACGAGCAGTACTTC. Amino acids: CASSPASGAYEQYF. The rearrangement joins TRBV18 to TRBJ2-7, with 7 bases lining up with TRBD2. The germline gives CDR1 KGHSH, CDR2 LQKENI. With V trimmed by 6 bases and J by 4 bases, 9 bases remained unmatched. The CDR3 contains 14 residues.

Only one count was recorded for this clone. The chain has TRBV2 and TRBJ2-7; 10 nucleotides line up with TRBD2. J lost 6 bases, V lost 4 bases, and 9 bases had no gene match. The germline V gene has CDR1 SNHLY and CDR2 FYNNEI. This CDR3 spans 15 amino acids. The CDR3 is CASSGLAGVMREQYF. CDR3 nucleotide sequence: TGTGCCAGCAGTGGCCTAGCGGGAGTAATGCGCGAGCAGTACTTC.

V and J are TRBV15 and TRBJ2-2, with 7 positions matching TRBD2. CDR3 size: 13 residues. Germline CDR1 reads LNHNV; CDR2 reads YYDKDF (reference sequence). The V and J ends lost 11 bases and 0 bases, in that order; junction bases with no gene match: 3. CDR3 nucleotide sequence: TGTGCCGGGGGAGGGCCGAACACCGGGGAGCTGTTTTTT. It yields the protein CAGGGPNTGELFF. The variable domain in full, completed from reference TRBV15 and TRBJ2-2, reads DAMVIQNPRYQVTQFGKPVTLSCSQTLNHNVMYWYQQKSSQAPKLLFHYYDKDFNNEADTPDNFQSRRPNTSFCFLDIRSPGLGDTAMYLCAGGGPNTGELFFGEGSRLTVL.

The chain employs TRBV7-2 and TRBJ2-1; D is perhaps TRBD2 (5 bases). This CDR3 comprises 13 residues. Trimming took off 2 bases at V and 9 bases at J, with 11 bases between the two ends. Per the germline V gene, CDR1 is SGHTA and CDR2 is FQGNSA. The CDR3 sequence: CASSLPETSEQFF. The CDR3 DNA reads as TGTGCCAGCAGCTTACCGGAAACTAGTGAGCAGTTCTTC.

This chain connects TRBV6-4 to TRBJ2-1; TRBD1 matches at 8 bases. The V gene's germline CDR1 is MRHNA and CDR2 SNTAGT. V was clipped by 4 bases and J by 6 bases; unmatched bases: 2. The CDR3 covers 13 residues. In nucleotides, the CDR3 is TGTGCCAGCAGTGCTACAGGGGGCAATGAGCAGTTCTTC. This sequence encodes CASSATGGNEQFF.

CDR3 in DNA: TGTGCCAGCAGAAAGGACATTACCTCCTATAATTCACCCCTCCACTTT. As protein: CASRKDITSYNSPLHF. The chain couples TRBV2 to TRBJ1-6; perhaps TRBD1 as D (5 bases). The CDR3 runs 16 residues. Looked up from germline, CDR1 is SNHLY and CDR2 is FYNNEI. V was trimmed by 6 bases and J by 0 bases, leaving 12 bases between them.

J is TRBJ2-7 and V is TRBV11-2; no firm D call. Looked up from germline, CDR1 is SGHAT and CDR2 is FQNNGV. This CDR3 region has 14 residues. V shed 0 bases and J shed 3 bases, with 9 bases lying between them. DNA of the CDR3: TGTGCCAGCAGCTTAGATGTGGCAGGCTACGAGCAGTACTTC. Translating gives CASSLDVAGYEQYF.

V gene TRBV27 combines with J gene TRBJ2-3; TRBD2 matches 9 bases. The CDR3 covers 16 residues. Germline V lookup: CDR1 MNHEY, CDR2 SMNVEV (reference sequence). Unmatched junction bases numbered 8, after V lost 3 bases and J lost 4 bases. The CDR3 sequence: CASSFEASGNPDTQYF. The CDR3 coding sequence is TGTGCCAGCAGTTTTGAGGCTAGCGGGAACCCAGATACGCAGTATTTT.

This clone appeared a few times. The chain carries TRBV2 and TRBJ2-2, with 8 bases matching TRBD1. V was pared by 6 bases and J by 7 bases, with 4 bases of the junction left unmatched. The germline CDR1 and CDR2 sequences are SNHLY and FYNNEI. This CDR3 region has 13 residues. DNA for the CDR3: TGTGCCAGCAGAGACAGGGGTGACGGGGAGCTGTTTTTT. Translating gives CASRDRGDGELFF.

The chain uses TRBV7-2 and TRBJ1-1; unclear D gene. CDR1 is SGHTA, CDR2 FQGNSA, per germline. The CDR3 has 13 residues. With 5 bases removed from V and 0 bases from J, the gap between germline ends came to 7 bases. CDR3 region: CASSVTMNTEAFF. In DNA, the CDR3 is TGTGCCAGCAGCGTGACAATGAACACTGAAGCTTTCTTT. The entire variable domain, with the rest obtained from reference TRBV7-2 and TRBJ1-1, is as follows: GAGVSQSPSNKVTEKGKDVELRCDPISGHTALYWYRQSLGQGLEFLIYFQGNSAPDKSGLPSDRFSAERTGGSVSTLTIQRTQQEDSAVYLCASSVTMNTEAFFGQGTRLTVV.

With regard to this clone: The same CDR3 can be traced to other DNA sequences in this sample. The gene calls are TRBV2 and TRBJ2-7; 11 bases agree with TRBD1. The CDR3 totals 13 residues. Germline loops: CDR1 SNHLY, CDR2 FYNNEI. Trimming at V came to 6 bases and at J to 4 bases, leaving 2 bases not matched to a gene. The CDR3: CASSGQGAYEQYF. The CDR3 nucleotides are TGTGCCAGCAGCGGACAGGGGGCTTACGAGCAGTACTTC.

Here the CDR3 DNA reads TGTGCCAGCAGCTTAGGACAGACTAGCGGGGGGACGGGTACGCAGTATTTT. This translates into CASSLGQTSGGTGTQYF. V is TRBV7-2 and J is TRBJ2-3; 13 bases line up with TRBD2. The CDR3 is made up of 17 amino acids. With 1 base clipped from V and 8 bases from J, the junction kept 9 bases outside the gene matches. CDR1 is SGHTA, CDR2 FQGNSA, per germline. Based on the CDR3 plus reference TRBV7-2 and TRBJ2-3, the full variable domain is GAGVSQSPSNKVTEKGKDVELRCDPISGHTALYWYRQSLGQGLEFLIYFQGNSAPDKSGLPSDRFSAERTGGSVSTLTIQRTQQEDSAVYLCASSLGQTSGGTGTQYFGPGTRLTVL.

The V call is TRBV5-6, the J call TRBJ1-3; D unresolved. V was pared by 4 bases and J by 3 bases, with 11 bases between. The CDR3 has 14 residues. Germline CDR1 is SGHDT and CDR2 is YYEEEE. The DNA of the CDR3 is TGTGCCAGCAGCGCGTCGGGAGGTGGAAACACCATATATTTT. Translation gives CASSASGGGNTIYF. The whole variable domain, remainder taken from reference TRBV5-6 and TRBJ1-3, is DAGVTQSPTHLIKTRGQQVTLRCSPKSGHDTVSWYQQALGQGPQFIFQYYEEEERQRGNFPDRFSGHQFPNYSSELNVNALLLGDSALYLCASSASGGGNTIYFGEGSWLTVV.

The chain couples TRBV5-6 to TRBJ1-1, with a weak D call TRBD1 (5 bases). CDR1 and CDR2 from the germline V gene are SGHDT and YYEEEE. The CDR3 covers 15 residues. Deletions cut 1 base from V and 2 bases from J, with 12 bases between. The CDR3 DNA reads TGTGCCAGCAGCTTGTCCTTCGGGGGTAACACTGAAGCTTTCTTT. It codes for CASSLSFGGNTEAFF.